The entry that follows covers one TCR beta chain sequence. The antigen is undetermined. Every isolated RNA sample was fully reverse transcribed, so sequencing captured expressed TCRB transcripts. The data were produced by immunoSEQ multiplex PCR, yet TCRdb's version contains in-frame clones alone and is incomplete. The sample holds hundreds of thousands of clones, approximately 31% seen once. Every participating donor gave one draw, a heparinised blood sample averaging about 100 mL. The sample belongs to a study of beta chain features in type 1 diabetes. Study overall: Analysis included around 100 million sorted cells drawn from all samples. General study points: Insertion counts at VDJ junctions were lower in type 1 diabetes patients, who also showed more deletions there.

The specimen was naive CD4+ T cells from blood. The receptor was derived from a man between 18 and 29 years old in good health.

The CDR3 DNA reads as TGCAGCGTGAGAGAGAGGGCATACGAGCAGTACTTC. Its protein is CSVRERAYEQYF. The V call is TRBV29-1, the J call TRBJ2-7; TRBD2 is a possible D gene (5 bases). This CDR3 contains 12 residues. V was shortened by 6 bases and J by 4 bases, with 13 bases between the two germline ends. Germline V lookup: CDR1 SQVTM, CDR2 ANQGSEA.